This T cell receptor beta chain was profiled in a study of OX40 agonist ivuxolimab in advanced cancers. Trimming took 5 bases from V and 10 from J; bases not matched to a gene: 16. This CDR3 is 17 amino acids long. Germline CDR1 is PRHDT and CDR2 is FYEKMQ (reference sequence). To note about this clone: Antigen: not known.

Study-level points and caveats: There were also nonresponders showing low normalized T-cell clonal expansion.

TCRdb keeps only in-frame clones here, not all; method: immunoSEQ multiplex PCR. Of around 81,000 clones listed, around 80% are singletons. The specimen comprised CD4+ or CD8+ T cells sorted from blood, sampled in a trial of the OX40 agonist ivuxolimab. V usage is TRBV13 and J usage is TRBJ2-1; 11 positions agree with TRBD2. The sequence derives from an adult with an advanced solid tumor such as melanoma, head and neck, liver or kidney cancer. The chain's CDR3 is CASSQLLTSGMAGEQFF. Written as DNA, the CDR3 is TGTGCCAGCAGCCAGCTATTGACTAGCGGGATGGCGGGAGAGCAGTTCTTC.